This paragraph covers one T cell receptor beta chain sequence. Its antigen is unidentified. The conserved phenylalanine or tryptophan is not found at the CDR3 terminus, so this likely reflects a read error. Combining a sample-barcoded 5' primer with a J-beta primer mix, a second PCR ran for about 6 to 11 cycles. A tag from a template-switch adaptor with 12 random nucleotides marked each cDNA molecule. TCRdb redid the calling of the 5' RACE reads with MiXCR, one entry per CDR3 protein. There are about 1,600,000 distinct CDR3 sequences in the sample; roughly 40% occur only once, and roughly 8.2% lies in the top ten. The data are from a study of blood T cells in healthy people across ages. Whole-study results and caveats: Naive T cell percentage showed a strong correlation with TCR beta diversity. Among T cells, TCR beta diversity per million cells dropped roughly linearly as age rose.

This CDR3 has 17 residues. From germline, CDR1 is SGDLS and CDR2 YYNGEE. With 0 bases removed from V and 3 bases from J, the gap between germline ends came to 19 bases. Individuals who donated were healthy Caucasians from Russia aged about 6 to 100. This chain connects TRBV9 to TRBJ2-7; no reliable D call. The material sequenced was blood. This receptor was identified in a woman between 18 and 30 years old in good health. The CDR3 here is CASSVGHVTLNDYEQYC. In nucleotides, the CDR3 is TGTGCCAGCAGCGTAGGTCATGTCACCCTGAATGACTACGAGCAGTACTGC.